Here is one T cell receptor (beta chain) with its context. Its antigen is unknown. The data originate from a study of brain T cells in children with intractable seizures. Sequencing was limited to surgery cases with top T cell transcript signatures in brain tissue. Study observations and caveats: Absence of clones before surgery may stem from lower sequencing depth.

The V gene's germline CDR1 is SGHVS and CDR2 FQNEAQ. The CDR3 extends over 14 amino acids. V gave up 5 bases and J gave up 2 bases, with 10 bases separating them. TCRdb's copy holds only in-frame clones and misses some; the assay was immunoSEQ multiplex PCR. The data show 100,000 to 120,000 clones, under 95% seen once. Sample: peripheral blood, taken at surgery. The rearrangement joins TRBV7-8 to TRBJ2-1; no clear D. The TCR comes from a boy under two years old with hemimegalencephaly and intractable seizures. DNA for the CDR3: TGTGCCAGCAGCGATCTCGGAGCCTACAATGAGCAGTTCTTC. Its translation: CASSDLGAYNEQFF.